A selection of T cell receptor beta chains follows, all from one sample in a study of technical replicates of blood from a few donors. The method was immunoSEQ multiplex PCR; TCRdb's version includes in-frame clones alone and lacks a portion of them. The sample has around 76,000 clones, less than 99% seen once. The sequenced sample was T cells isolated from PBMCs. These receptors all stem from a human donor in good health. Each CDR3 is given with its conserved first and last residue. The D gene is left open where the match is weak. Clone size appears in some rows only: once, few, many, or a class for an expanded clone.

CDR3 DNA: TGTGCCTGGAGTAGGACTAGCGGATACAATGAGCAGTTCTTC
CDR3 protein: CAWSRTSGYNEQFF
clone size: .
CDR3 length: 14
J gene: TRBJ2-1
V gene: TRBV30
D gene: TRBD2

CDR3 DNA: TGTGCCACCAGCAGAGACAACTCTGGGGCCAACGTCCTGACTTTC
CDR3 protein: CATSRDNSGANVLTF
clone size: .
CDR3 length: 15
J gene: TRBJ2-6
V gene: TRBV15
D gene: .

CDR3 DNA: TGTGCCAGCAGTGACAGATACTCTGGAAACACCATATATTTT
CDR3 protein: CASSDRYSGNTIYF
clone size: .
CDR3 length: 14
J gene: TRBJ1-3
V gene: TRBV28
D gene: .

CDR3 DNA: TGTGCCAGCAGCTTAGGGACAGGGTTATACGAGCAGTACTTC
CDR3 protein: CASSLGTGLYEQYF
clone size: .
CDR3 length: 14
J gene: TRBJ2-7
V gene: TRBV7-9
D gene: TRBD1

CDR3 DNA: TGCGCCAGCAGCCAACCCCATGGACAGGGGGCCTCTGAAGCTTTCTTT
CDR3 protein: CASSQPHGQGASEAFF
clone size: once
CDR3 length: 16
J gene: TRBJ1-1
V gene: TRBV4-1
D gene: TRBD1

CDR3 DNA: TGTGCCAGCAGCCCGAGTGTTTCGCCAGATACGCAGTATTTT
CDR3 protein: CASSPSVSPDTQYF
clone size: .
CDR3 length: 14
J gene: TRBJ2-3
V gene: TRBV7-3
D gene: .

CDR3 DNA: TGTGCCAGCAGCGCGACCCCCGGGACTAGCGGATTCTACGAGCAGTACTTC
CDR3 protein: CASSATPGTSGFYEQYF
clone size: .
CDR3 length: 17
J gene: TRBJ2-7
V gene: TRBV9
D gene: TRBD2

CDR3 DNA: TGTGCCAGCAGCGTTTTGGGGACAGGGAGTGGCGAGCAGTACTTC
CDR3 protein: CASSVLGTGSGEQYF
clone size: .
CDR3 length: 15
J gene: TRBJ2-7
V gene: TRBV9
D gene: TRBD1

CDR3 DNA: TGTGCCAGCTCTAGGGCGGGGCGCGCCTACGAGCAGTACTTC
CDR3 protein: CASSRAGRAYEQYF
clone size: .
CDR3 length: 14
J gene: TRBJ2-7
V gene: TRBV6-5
D gene: .

CDR3 DNA: TGTGCCAGCAGCCAATCTTCCAGGGGGCATCAAGAGACCCAGTACTTC
CDR3 protein: CASSQSSRGHQETQYF
clone size: .
CDR3 length: 16
J gene: TRBJ2-5
V gene: TRBV14
D gene: TRBD1

CDR3 DNA: TGTGCCAGCAGCTTGCCAGGAGGTTATAGCAATCAGCCCCAGCATTTT
CDR3 protein: CASSLPGGYSNQPQHF
clone size: once
CDR3 length: 16
J gene: TRBJ1-5
V gene: TRBV5-8
D gene: .

CDR3 DNA: TGTGCCAGCAGCGGGACAGGGAGAGACAATGAGCAGTTCTTC
CDR3 protein: CASSGTGRDNEQFF
clone size: .
CDR3 length: 14
J gene: TRBJ2-1
V gene: TRBV6-6
D gene: TRBD1

CDR3 DNA: TGTGCCAGCAGTTTCTTAGGGACTAGCTCAGATGAGCAGTTCTTC
CDR3 protein: CASSFLGTSSDEQFF
clone size: .
CDR3 length: 15
J gene: TRBJ2-1
V gene: TRBV28
D gene: TRBD2

CDR3 DNA: TGTGCCAGTAGTCTAACAGGGGGCGCGGGGACCGGGGAGCTGTTTTTT
CDR3 protein: CASSLTGGAGTGELFF
clone size: .
CDR3 length: 16
J gene: TRBJ2-2
V gene: TRBV19
D gene: TRBD1

CDR3 DNA: TGTGCCAGCAGGGGACAGGGGCCCTATGGCTACACCTTC
CDR3 protein: CASRGQGPYGYTF
clone size: .
CDR3 length: 13
J gene: TRBJ1-2
V gene: TRBV7-6
D gene: TRBD1

CDR3 DNA: TGCGCCAGCAGCCAAGTTCTCGGACTAGCGGGAGTCGAGCAGTACTTC
CDR3 protein: CASSQVLGLAGVEQYF
clone size: .
CDR3 length: 16
J gene: TRBJ2-7
V gene: TRBV4-1
D gene: TRBD2

CDR3 DNA: TGCGCCATCGGACAGGGAAAGGGGGGGAACTATGGCTACACCTTC
CDR3 protein: CAIGQGKGGNYGYTF
clone size: .
CDR3 length: 15
J gene: TRBJ1-2
V gene: TRBV10-2
D gene: TRBD1

CDR3 DNA: TGTGCCAGTAGTATACTTCAGGGGGCCCGTGAAGCTTTCTTT
CDR3 protein: CASSILQGAREAFF
clone size: once
CDR3 length: 14
J gene: TRBJ1-1
V gene: TRBV19
D gene: TRBD1

CDR3 DNA: TGTGCCAGCTCACCAGGTAGCGGGAGCGGGAATACGCAGTATTTT
CDR3 protein: CASSPGSGSGNTQYF
clone size: .
CDR3 length: 15
J gene: TRBJ2-3
V gene: TRBV18
D gene: TRBD2

CDR3 DNA: TGTGCCAGCAGTGAATCGGGACTAGGTTCCTACGAGCAGTACTTC
CDR3 protein: CASSESGLGSYEQYF
clone size: .
CDR3 length: 15
J gene: TRBJ2-7
V gene: TRBV25-1
D gene: TRBD2

CDR3 DNA: TGCGCCAGCAGCTTGTTTTTAGGCACAGATACGCAGTATTTT
CDR3 protein: CASSLFLGTDTQYF
clone size: .
CDR3 length: 14
J gene: TRBJ2-3
V gene: TRBV5-1
D gene: .

CDR3 DNA: TGTGCCAGCAGCTTTTATTTCGGTAGCGGCTACAATGAGCAGTTCTTC
CDR3 protein: CASSFYFGSGYNEQFF
clone size: once
CDR3 length: 16
J gene: TRBJ2-1
V gene: TRBV7-2
D gene: .

CDR3 DNA: TGTGCCAGCAGCTTGATTGCGACGGGGAACTCCTACGAGCAGTACTTC
CDR3 protein: CASSLIATGNSYEQYF
clone size: .
CDR3 length: 16
J gene: TRBJ2-7
V gene: TRBV7-9
D gene: .

CDR3 DNA: TGTGCCAGCGGTAACCCCGGGACAGGGGGCTACGAGCAGTACTTC
CDR3 protein: CASGNPGTGGYEQYF
clone size: .
CDR3 length: 15
J gene: TRBJ2-7
V gene: TRBV6-5
D gene: TRBD1

CDR3 DNA: TGTGCCAGCAGCCAGCCCCGGGGGGCCTACGAGCAGTACTTC
CDR3 protein: CASSQPRGAYEQYF
clone size: .
CDR3 length: 14
J gene: TRBJ2-7
V gene: TRBV28
D gene: TRBD2

CDR3 DNA: TGTGCCAGTGCCGTCCTCGCGGGTGGCTCCTACAATGAGCAGTTCTTC
CDR3 protein: CASAVLAGGSYNEQFF
clone size: .
CDR3 length: 16
J gene: TRBJ2-1
V gene: TRBV19
D gene: .

CDR3 DNA: TGTGCCAGCAGACCTCAGGGTACCGGGGAGCTGTTTTTT
CDR3 protein: CASRPQGTGELFF
clone size: once
CDR3 length: 13
J gene: TRBJ2-2
V gene: TRBV28
D gene: .

CDR3 DNA: TGTGCCAGCAGCTTCAGACTCCCAAGGGGGACTGAAGCTTTCTTT
CDR3 protein: CASSFRLPRGTEAFF
clone size: .
CDR3 length: 15
J gene: TRBJ1-1
V gene: TRBV7-2
D gene: .

CDR3 DNA: TGCAGTGCTAGAACGTCGGAGGGAGCTTTCTTT
CDR3 protein: CSARTSEGAFF
clone size: once
CDR3 length: 11
J gene: TRBJ1-1
V gene: TRBV20-1
D gene: .

CDR3 DNA: TGCGCCAGCAGCCCCTCGTCGAGCAATCAGCCCCAGCATTTT
CDR3 protein: CASSPSSSNQPQHF
clone size: once
CDR3 length: 14
J gene: TRBJ1-5
V gene: TRBV5-1
D gene: .

CDR3 DNA: TGTGCCAGCAGCTTAGGACAGGGCGCTCAGCCCCAGCATTTT
CDR3 protein: CASSLGQGAQPQHF
clone size: .
CDR3 length: 14
J gene: TRBJ1-5
V gene: TRBV13
D gene: .

CDR3 DNA: TGTGCCAGCAGCTTAGTCGGGCAGGGCACCGGGGAGCTGTTTTTT
CDR3 protein: CASSLVGQGTGELFF
clone size: .
CDR3 length: 15
J gene: TRBJ2-2
V gene: TRBV7-2
D gene: .

CDR3 DNA: TGTGCCAGCAGCTCTGGAGGAGACACTGAAGCTTTCTTT
CDR3 protein: CASSSGGDTEAFF
clone size: .
CDR3 length: 13
J gene: TRBJ1-1
V gene: TRBV5-4
D gene: .

CDR3 DNA: TGTGCCAGCAGCGTAGATTCAGGGGCTCATGGCTACACCTTC
CDR3 protein: CASSVDSGAHGYTF
clone size: .
CDR3 length: 14
J gene: TRBJ1-2
V gene: TRBV9
D gene: .

CDR3 DNA: TGTGCCAGTAGTATATTCGGCGGAGACTCTGGAAACACCATATATTTT
CDR3 protein: CASSIFGGDSGNTIYF
clone size: .
CDR3 length: 16
J gene: TRBJ1-3
V gene: TRBV19
D gene: .

CDR3 DNA: TGTGCCAGCAGTCCTCTCATTGCGCTAAGCTCCTACAATGAGCAGTTCTTC
CDR3 protein: CASSPLIALSSYNEQFF
clone size: .
CDR3 length: 17
J gene: TRBJ2-1
V gene: TRBV7-8
D gene: .

CDR3 DNA: TGTGCCAGCAGTCGGGACAGTCTTTACTATGGCTACACCTTC
CDR3 protein: CASSRDSLYYGYTF
clone size: .
CDR3 length: 14
J gene: TRBJ1-2
V gene: TRBV6-6
D gene: TRBD1

CDR3 DNA: TGTGCCAGCAGCTTCTTAGGGACTAATCAGCCCCAGCATTTT
CDR3 protein: CASSFLGTNQPQHF
clone size: .
CDR3 length: 14
J gene: TRBJ1-5
V gene: TRBV7-2
D gene: .

CDR3 DNA: TGTGCCAGTAGTATGACCGGGGTCGGTGTGGGTTATGGCTACACCTTC
CDR3 protein: CASSMTGVGVGYGYTF
clone size: .
CDR3 length: 16
J gene: TRBJ1-2
V gene: TRBV19
D gene: .

CDR3 DNA: TGTGCTAGCAGGCCGGGACAGGGGAGAGGGTATGGCTACACCTTC
CDR3 protein: CASRPGQGRGYGYTF
clone size: .
CDR3 length: 15
J gene: TRBJ1-2
V gene: TRBV7-7
D gene: TRBD1

CDR3 DNA: TGTGCCAGCAGGGCAGGCGGGAAAGGTTACGAGCAGTACTTC
CDR3 protein: CASRAGGKGYEQYF
clone size: .
CDR3 length: 14
J gene: TRBJ2-7
V gene: TRBV27
D gene: .

CDR3 DNA: TGTGCCAGCAGTTCGGACAGGGCAAGGGAGCAGTACTTC
CDR3 protein: CASSSDRAREQYF
clone size: .
CDR3 length: 13
J gene: TRBJ2-7
V gene: TRBV5-8
D gene: TRBD1

CDR3 DNA: TGTGCCAGTAGTATAGATTCTAGCGGCCCAAGGGCCCAGTACTTC
CDR3 protein: CASSIDSSGPRAQYF
clone size: .
CDR3 length: 15
J gene: TRBJ2-5
V gene: TRBV19
D gene: TRBD2

CDR3 DNA: TGTGCCAGCAGGCAGGGGGCCTTAAATCAGCCCCAGCATTTT
CDR3 protein: CASRQGALNQPQHF
clone size: .
CDR3 length: 14
J gene: TRBJ1-5
V gene: TRBV28
D gene: TRBD1

CDR3 DNA: TGTGCCAGCACCGAGGGGGCGAAAACTGAAGCTTTCTTT
CDR3 protein: CASTEGAKTEAFF
clone size: .
CDR3 length: 13
J gene: TRBJ1-1
V gene: TRBV6-1
D gene: TRBD1

CDR3 DNA: TGTGCCAGCACCGAGACAGGGGGTTGGGATACGCAGTATTTT
CDR3 protein: CASTETGGWDTQYF
clone size: .
CDR3 length: 14
J gene: TRBJ2-3
V gene: TRBV9
D gene: TRBD1

CDR3 DNA: TGTGCCAGCTCCCACTTACGGGAGCTGAATGAGCAGTTCTTC
CDR3 protein: CASSHLRELNEQFF
clone size: .
CDR3 length: 14
J gene: TRBJ2-1
V gene: TRBV7-3
D gene: .

CDR3 DNA: TGCGCCAGCAGCTTGCTAGCAGGTTCAGGCGAGCAGTACTTC
CDR3 protein: CASSLLAGSGEQYF
clone size: .
CDR3 length: 14
J gene: TRBJ2-7
V gene: TRBV5-1
D gene: .

CDR3 DNA: TGCAGCGTTAGAGGGGGTTTTTCCCAAGAGACCCAGTACTTC
CDR3 protein: CSVRGGFSQETQYF
clone size: .
CDR3 length: 14
J gene: TRBJ2-5
V gene: TRBV29-1
D gene: .

CDR3 DNA: TGTGCCAGCAGCGACCGAGGGACAGCTTTTAGCAATCAGCCCCAGCATTTT
CDR3 protein: CASSDRGTAFSNQPQHF
clone size: .
CDR3 length: 17
J gene: TRBJ1-5
V gene: TRBV21-1
D gene: .

CDR3 DNA: TGTGCCAGCAGCGAGCAGACTAGGGACAGATCTGGAAACACCATATATTTT
CDR3 protein: CASSEQTRDRSGNTIYF
clone size: .
CDR3 length: 17
J gene: TRBJ1-3
V gene: TRBV13
D gene: TRBD1

CDR3 DNA: TGCGCCAGCAGCTTGCGGGAGGGCCCCAATGAGCAGTTCTTC
CDR3 protein: CASSLREGPNEQFF
clone size: .
CDR3 length: 14
J gene: TRBJ2-1
V gene: TRBV5-1
D gene: TRBD2

CDR3 DNA: TGCGCCAGCGATCCGGGACTTAACACCGGGGAGCTGTTTTTT
CDR3 protein: CASDPGLNTGELFF
clone size: .
CDR3 length: 14
J gene: TRBJ2-2
V gene: TRBV23-1
D gene: .

CDR3 DNA: TGTGCCACCAGCAGAGATCTAGGGGAGCTGTTTTTT
CDR3 protein: CATSRDLGELFF
clone size: .
CDR3 length: 12
J gene: TRBJ2-2
V gene: TRBV15
D gene: .

CDR3 DNA: TGTGCCAGCACCCTAAAGTTGAGGGAGGCATATGGCTACACCTTC
CDR3 protein: CASTLKLREAYGYTF
clone size: .
CDR3 length: 15
J gene: TRBJ1-2
V gene: TRBV28
D gene: .

CDR3 DNA: TGCGCCAGCAGCCTCAGCCGGGACAGCTCTACCTACGAGCAGTACTTC
CDR3 protein: CASSLSRDSSTYEQYF
clone size: .
CDR3 length: 16
J gene: TRBJ2-7
V gene: TRBV5-1
D gene: TRBD1

CDR3 DNA: TGTGCCAGCAGTTCCTTAGGCCCTGCCGAGGAAGAGCAGTACTTC
CDR3 protein: CASSSLGPAEEEQYF
clone size: .
CDR3 length: 15
J gene: TRBJ2-7
V gene: TRBV27
D gene: .

CDR3 DNA: TGCAGCGTTGAAGTGTTCGGGGGTGGCAATCAGCCCCAGCATTTT
CDR3 protein: CSVEVFGGGNQPQHF
clone size: .
CDR3 length: 15
J gene: TRBJ1-5
V gene: TRBV29-1
D gene: .

CDR3 DNA: TGTGCCAGCAGCGGGGAACAGGGTAATGAAAAACTGTTTTTT
CDR3 protein: CASSGEQGNEKLFF
clone size: .
CDR3 length: 14
J gene: TRBJ1-4
V gene: TRBV7-9
D gene: .